This entry lists 26 T cell receptor beta chains sequenced from one sample in a study of blood T cells in healthy people across ages. With a J-beta primer mix and a sample-barcoded 5' primer, a second PCR ran about 7 to 12 cycles. Each CDR3 protein gets one entry after TCRdb re-called the 5' RACE reads with MiXCR. The profile shows 540,000 or so distinct CDR3 sequences, roughly 48% of them singletons. What was sequenced was blood. The receptors were sampled from a man at least 80 years old in good health.

This clonotype was picked up one time. This chain links TRBV7-8 with TRBJ1-5; D remains unclear. This CDR3 spans 15 amino acids. V was trimmed by 1 base and J by 0 bases, leaving 7 bases between them. The germline V gene encodes CDR1 SGHVS and CDR2 FQNEAQ. The DNA for the CDR3 is TGTGCCAGCAGCTTAGAAATCTATAGCAATCAGCCCCAGCATTTT. Translation: CASSLEIYSNQPQHF.

The chain carries TRBV28 and TRBJ2-1, with TRBD1 identical over 8 bases. V lost 6 bases, J lost 4 bases, and 8 bases stayed unmatched. Germline CDR1 reads MDHEN; CDR2 reads SYDVKM. The CDR3 covers 15 residues. CDR3 coding DNA: TGTGCCAGCAGCAAGGGACAGGTGAAGTACAATGAGCAGTTCTTC. It is translated as CASSKGQVKYNEQFF.

The chain employs TRBV7-9 and TRBJ2-5; the match to TRBD1 covers 7 bases. The junction had 8 bases not matched to a gene; V was cut back by 2 bases and J by 2 bases. CDR3 length equals 16 residues. Per germline, CDR1 SEHNR and CDR2 FQNEAQ (reference sequence). The CDR3 bases are TGTGCCAGCAGCTTATGGCAAGGGACAGCACAAGAGACCCAGTACTTC. This codes for CASSLWQGTAQETQYF.

The chain links TRBV29-1 to TRBJ2-4; 8 nucleotides line up with TRBD1. The CDR3 has 13 amino acids. Trimming cost V 7 bases and J 4 bases; bases outside gene matches: 6. Germline V gene lookup returns CDR1 SQVTM and CDR2 ANQGSEA. The CDR3 sequence: CSALQGEKNIQYF. The DNA of the CDR3 is TGCAGCGCCCTACAGGGGGAGAAAAACATTCAGTACTTC.

This chain joins TRBV11-2 and TRBJ2-1; 8 bases match TRBD1. Germline loops: CDR1 SGHAT, CDR2 FQNNGV. The CDR3 has 17 amino acids. The junction had 12 bases not matched to a gene; V was cut back by 1 base and J by 7 bases. The CDR3 is CASSLVMGTGSKNEQFF. CDR3 coding DNA: TGTGCCAGCAGCTTAGTGATGGGGACAGGATCTAAGAATGAGCAGTTCTTC.

The V and J genes are TRBV4-3 and TRBJ1-2; TRBD1 might be the D (5 bases). Deletions cut 4 bases from V and 4 bases from J, with 13 bases between. CDR3 length: 14 amino acids. CDR1 and CDR2 (germline): LGHNA, YSLEER. CDR3 in amino acids: CASSPSGGVYGYTF. The CDR3, as DNA: TGCGCCAGCAGCCCCTCTGGGGGTGTCTATGGCTACACCTTC.

With regard to this clonotype: A much larger clone is a single base away; this may be a read error. The chain employs TRBV7-9 and TRBJ2-3, with 11 bases that match TRBD2. The CDR3 is 17 amino acids. Germline V CDR1 and CDR2: SEHNR, FQNEAQ (reference sequence). The CDR3 loop reads CVSNPTTSGTHADTQYF. In nucleotides, the CDR3 is TGTGTCAGCAACCCTACGACTAGCGGGACGCACGCAGATACGCAGTATTTT.

The CDR3 loop is CASRPGQGSDTQYF. DNA of the CDR3: TGTGCCAGCAGACCAGGACAGGGTTCAGATACGCAGTATTTT. The rearrangement joins TRBV7-9 to TRBJ2-3, with 8 bases matching TRBD1. Looked up from germline, CDR1 is SEHNR and CDR2 is FQNEAQ (reference sequence). With V trimmed by 6 bases and J by 4 bases, 6 bases remained unmatched. This CDR3 is built from 14 residues.

This chain links TRBV7-8 with TRBJ1-1; TRBD1 matches at 8 bases. J lost 8 bases, V lost 1 base, and 3 bases had no gene match. This CDR3 has 13 residues. The V gene's germline CDR1 is SGHVS and CDR2 FQNEAQ. CDR3 amino acids: CASSLDRTGEAFF. The CDR3 DNA is TGTGCCAGCAGCTTAGATCGGACAGGGGAAGCTTTCTTT. The variable domain in full, with the rest retrieved from reference TRBV7-8 and TRBJ1-1, is GAGVSQSPRYKVAKRGQDVALRCDPISGHVSLFWYQQALGQGPEFLTYFQNEAQLDKSGLPSDRFFAERPEGSVSTLKIQRTQQEDSAVYLCASSLDRTGEAFFGQGTRLTVV.

The CDR3 spells CASSLAAPFDEAFF. CDR3 nucleotides: TGCGCCAGCAGCTTGGCGGCCCCCTTTGATGAAGCTTTCTTT. The chain combines TRBV5-1 with TRBJ1-1; D remains unclear. V was pared by 0 bases and J by 7 bases, with 13 bases between. Per the germline V gene, CDR1 is SGHRS and CDR2 is YFSETQ. This CDR3 has 14 amino acids.

This clonotype was detected only once. The chain carries TRBV7-2 and TRBJ2-3; TRBD1 agrees at 7 bases. Germline-derived CDR1 and CDR2 are SGHTA and FQGNSA. The CDR3 sequence is 14 residues long. The V gene end was trimmed by 1 base and the J gene end by 5 bases; junction bases not matched to a gene: 3. The CDR3 loop reads CASSLGGGRDTQYF. CDR3 nucleotide sequence: TGTGCCAGCAGCTTAGGAGGGGGCAGAGATACGCAGTATTTT.

The V gene is TRBV7-3, the J gene TRBJ2-2; the D gene is possibly TRBD2 (6 bases). V shed 1 base and J shed 1 base, with 10 bases lying between them. From germline, CDR1 is SGHTA and CDR2 FQGTGA. The CDR3 covers 16 residues. As DNA, the CDR3 is TGTGCCAGCAGCTTAAACGGAGGGCGGAACACCGGGGAGCTGTTTTTT. Translating gives CASSLNGGRNTGELFF.

The table lists this clonotype with a few counts. The rearrangement uses TRBV10-3 and TRBJ1-4; the D is unclear. Germline V gene data show CDR1 as ENHRY and CDR2 as SYGVKD. The CDR3 consists of 14 residues. V was pared by 3 bases and J by 12 bases, with 17 bases between. CDR3 DNA sequence: TGTGCCATCAGTGATGTGGGAATTCCCGGAGAACTGTTTTTT. Translating it yields CAISDVGIPGELFF.

This clonotype was counted at least ten times. The chain recombines TRBV6-6 with TRBJ2-7; D is possibly TRBD2 (5 bases). This CDR3 is built from 14 residues. V lost 0 bases to trimming and J lost 2 bases, with 8 bases between them. Germline CDR1 MNHNY, CDR2 SVGAGI (reference sequence). The CDR3 sequence is CASSYSSAAYEQYF. CDR3 DNA sequence: TGTGCCAGCAGTTACTCTAGCGCCGCCTACGAGCAGTACTTC.

The V call is TRBV6-6, the J call TRBJ1-1; 7 bases align to TRBD1. The ends lost 6 bases at V and 3 bases at J; junction bases unmatched: 7. CDR3 length: 14 amino acids. The germline gives CDR1 MNHNY, CDR2 SVGAGI (reference sequence). DNA for the CDR3: TGTGCCAGCAGCTACAGGGGACTTCACACTGAAGCTTTCTTT. Translation: CASSYRGLHTEAFF.

A remark on this clonotype: This clone may be a read error of a much larger clone one base away. This chain uses TRBV6-6 with TRBJ2-5, with TRBD2 matching over 11 bases. The CDR3 extends over 17 amino acids. V dropped 5 bases and J dropped 11; count of bases not matched to a gene: 19. Germline-derived CDR1 and CDR2 are MNHNY and SVGAGI (reference sequence). The CDR3 protein is CASSNLAGGLENNEQYF. The CDR3 bases are TGTGCCAGCAGTAACCTAGCGGGGGGCCTAGAAAACAATGAGCAGTACTTC.

This clonotype was picked up a small number of times. V usage is TRBV12-3 or TRBV12-4 and J usage is TRBJ2-3; D is undetermined. The V gene lost 3 bases and the J gene lost 0 bases, with 10 bases spanning the gap. This CDR3 contains 15 residues. CDR3 sequence (DNA): TGTGCCAGCAGTTTTTACGAAGCGAGCACAGATACGCAGTATTTT. Residues: CASSFYEASTDTQYF.

The chain has TRBV4-2 and TRBJ2-1, with D hard to call. The CDR3 is 14 amino acids. Germline CDR1 and CDR2: LGHNA and YNFKEQ. Trimming took 0 bases from V and 6 from J, leaving 9 bases between them. The DNA for the CDR3 is TGTGCCAGCAGCCAAGAGGGTCTAGTCAATGAGCAGTTCTTC. It specifies CASSQEGLVNEQFF.

Points on this clonotype: Being one base from a much bigger clone, this may be a read error. The chain carries TRBV6-6 and TRBJ2-5; D possibly corresponds to TRBD1 (7 bases). The CDR3 is made up of 16 amino acids. The germline V gene encodes CDR1 MNHNY and CDR2 SVGAGI (reference sequence). Trimming removed 5 bases at V and 2 bases at J, with 18 bases between. The CDR3 nucleotides read TGTGCCAGCAGTCTCCCTCGAGCAGGGGGGCAAGAGACCCAGTACTTC. Its protein is CASSLPRAGGQETQYF.

There are a few counts of this clonotype. The chain links TRBV4-2 to TRBJ2-7; D gene ambiguous. In germline, CDR1 is LGHNA, CDR2 YNFKEQ. The CDR3 runs 15 residues. Trimming left V 0 bases short and J 2 bases short, with 11 bases between. CDR3 protein: CASSQEKQVAYEQYF. CDR3 nucleotides: TGTGCCAGCAGCCAAGAGAAGCAGGTCGCCTACGAGCAGTACTTC.

This clonotype was counted a few times. This chain uses TRBV7-9 with TRBJ2-2, with TRBD2 matching 11 bases. The length of the CDR3 is 17 residues. J lost 5 bases, V lost 5 bases, and 10 bases had no gene match. The germline CDR1 and CDR2 sequences are SEHNR and FQNEAQ (reference sequence). The CDR3 loop reads CASSNRLAGNATGELFF. The CDR3 DNA reads as TGTGCCAGCAGCAACCGACTAGCGGGAAATGCAACCGGGGAGCTGTTTTTT.

This CDR3 is CSGAKEMNTEAFF. The CDR3 DNA reads TGCAGCGGAGCCAAAGAAATGAACACTGAAGCTTTCTTT. The chain joins TRBV29-1 to TRBJ1-1, with unresolved D. CDR3 length: 13 residues. Trimming took 7 bases from V and 0 from J, leaving 12 bases between them. The germline V gene has CDR1 SQVTM and CDR2 ANQGSEA.

This chain links TRBV9 with TRBJ2-7; D remains ambiguous. Germline-derived CDR1 and CDR2 are SGDLS and YYNGEE. The CDR3 sequence is 15 residues long. V was pared by 0 bases and J by 7 bases, with 17 bases between. The CDR3 DNA reads TGTGCCAGCAGCGTAGACAGTGGCGTTTACAATGAGCAGTACTTC. As protein: CASSVDSGVYNEQYF.

Here the CDR3 reads CSVAGGGAKIYGYTF. CDR3 sequence (DNA): TGCAGTGTCGCGGGAGGGGGCGCAAAAATCTATGGCTACACCTTC. The V gene is TRBV20-1, the J gene TRBJ1-2; TRBD1 matches at 7 bases. The CDR3 contains 15 residues. CDR1 and CDR2 from the germline V gene are DFQATT and SNEGSKA (reference sequence). With V trimmed by 7 bases and J by 4 bases, 15 bases remained unmatched.

This clonotype has a count of ten or more. J is TRBJ2-1 and V is TRBV6-5; D might be TRBD2 (6 bases). V lost 10 bases, J lost 0 bases, and 19 bases lay in between. CDR1 and CDR2 from the germline V gene are MNHEY and SVGAGI. CDR3 length: 16 residues. CDR3 amino acids: CATRPAGRFSYNEQFF. The DNA for the CDR3 is TGTGCCACCCGACCGGCAGGGAGGTTCTCCTACAATGAGCAGTTCTTC.

This clonotype has just a few counts. V usage is TRBV20-1 and J usage is TRBJ2-7, with D uncertain. Germline CDR1 DFQATT, CDR2 SNEGSKA (reference sequence). V dropped 6 bases and J dropped 5 bases, with 20 bases sitting between them. CDR3 length: 14 amino acids. DNA for the CDR3: TGCAGTGCCCTCCGCCCGAGTTTAAGGAACGAGCAGTACTTC. Amino acid sequence: CSALRPSLRNEQYF.